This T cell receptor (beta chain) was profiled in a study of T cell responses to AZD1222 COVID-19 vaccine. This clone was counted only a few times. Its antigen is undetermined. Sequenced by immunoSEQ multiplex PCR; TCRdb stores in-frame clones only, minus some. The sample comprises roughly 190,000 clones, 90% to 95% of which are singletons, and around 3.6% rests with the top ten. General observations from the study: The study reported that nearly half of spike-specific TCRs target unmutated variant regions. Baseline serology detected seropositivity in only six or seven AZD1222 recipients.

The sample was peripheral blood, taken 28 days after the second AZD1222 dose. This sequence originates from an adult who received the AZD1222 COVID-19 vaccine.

The CDR3: CASSIEGTGELFF. CDR3 sequence (DNA): TGTGCCAGTAGTATCGAAGGGACCGGGGAGCTGTTTTTT. The chain combines TRBV19 with TRBJ2-2; unclear D gene. Trimming left V 3 bases short and J 5 bases short, with 7 bases between. From germline, CDR1 is LNHDA and CDR2 SQIVND (reference sequence). The CDR3 covers 13 residues. The whole variable domain, filled in from reference TRBV19 and TRBJ2-2, reads DGGITQSPKYLFRKEGQNVTLSCEQNLNHDAMYWYRQDPGQGLRLIYYSQIVNDFQKGDIAEGYSVSREKKESFPLTVTSAQKNPTAFYLCASSIEGTGELFFGEGSRLTVL.